The sequence of this T cell receptor beta chain was determined in a study of human T cells and chemical hapten exposure (dated by TCRdb to the early 2020s). Context from the whole study: For sensitization, 2% DPC in acetone was applied to a roughly 2 cm by roughly 2 cm area of upper inner arm skin. Patients additionally received weekly therapeutic DPC doses to the scalp throughout the roughly 24-week study period. Patch tests used Finn chambers with 0.01% DPC on the upper back, scored after 6 days by International Contact Dermatitis Research Group standards. Alopecia areata with under or over 50% scalp involvement, alopecia totalis and alopecia universalis were represented in the patient cohort, which was mostly female. Libraries were combined into a pool for sequencing, and differences in TCR yield between samples came mainly from small differences in library volumes within the pool. In alopecia patients, the study followed how the peripheral blood TCR repertoire changed in vivo over primary and secondary sensitization to diphenylcyclopropenone (DPC), a hapten. Blood samples were taken from patients before sensitization (week 0) and at 2, 6 and about 24 weeks after DPC sensitization. Some 29 alopecia patients provided blood for TCR sequencing at one to four time points (pre-sensitization, 2, 6 and 24 weeks).

What the authors observed across the whole study: All patients had alopecia, a presumed autoimmune disease, so their immune response might differ from that of healthy individuals. A positive correlation was found between the number of PT1 expanded TCRs and patch test score, with significance reached at thresholds 8, 16 and 32 but not 4. Repeated subsampling changed both the strength of the expansion versus patch-test correlation and the threshold at which that correlation became significant. The number of TCRs above 1 in 1000 frequency did not change with DPC sensitization; there was no evidence of global repertoire structure alterations. Significantly more large CDR3 similarity clusters were formed by expanded TCRs than by pre-sensitization or healthy control sets, consistent with antigen-driven responses.

The meaning of the sample's time point label: patch test 1, 2 weeks after DPC sensitization. The treatment or condition label corresponds to: therapeutic diphenylcyclopropenone sensitization with weekly scalp DPC. At every patch-test visit, the blood draw took place before the patch test was put on. To be eligible, patients had to be aged 18 to 70, diagnosed with alopecia and judged suitable for DPC therapy, while pregnant patients were excluded. Total RNA was isolated from unfractionated whole blood collected in Tempus Blood RNA tubes. V gives up 5 bases and J gives up 5 bases, and the segment between their germline ends measures 18 bases. Its CDR3 holds 16 amino acids, cysteine through phenylalanine. The entry retains the CDR3 DNA only, 48 bases that are in frame from base 1. Taken from the germline V gene, the CDR1 and CDR2 loops are KGHSH and LQKENI. Library generation was performed with RACE. Sequencing was carried out with a NextSeq 500. During library preparation, unique molecular identifiers were attached to individual cDNA molecules so that TCRs could be counted quantitatively and reproducibly. Each blood RNA sample was used to sequence both TCR alpha and TCR beta chains. The study's processing was this. The median number of TCRs per sample was 95,638, ranging from about 20,000 to 750,000. V, J and CDR3 annotation of the TCR reads was carried out using the Decombinator software suite. For the PS versus PT1 abundance plots, all samples were subsampled to the same number of TCRs (28,000). TCRs were defined as expanded if absent before sensitization and observed at least eight times at the 2-week time point. In TCRdb, the public reads were trimmed at Q25 with fastp and aligned with MiXCR, with productive beta chains retained. CDR3 protein duplicates are merged, each entry listing the most common genes and DNA. The V and J calls follow TCRdb's processing rather than the paper's. The sample yields around 120,000 distinct CDR3 sequences; roughly an eighth were counted once. Jointly, the top ten make up 0.92% of the sample.

This clonotype has only a few counts. What antigen it recognizes has not been identified. Base quality data are lacking; no much larger clone is found one base away. The input for sequencing was whole blood, taken in connection with sensitization to the hapten diphenylcyclopropenone (DPC). This TCR derives from a man younger than 30 with alopecia areata. Some clones in this sample may be carry-over from other donors' samples. The chain joins TRBV18 to TRBJ1-4, with the D gene call left open. The nucleotide sequence reads as follows: TGTGCCAGCTCAGCATCGAGGACGTTCCGGAATGAAAAACTGTTTTTT. This translates into CASSASRTFRNEKLFF.